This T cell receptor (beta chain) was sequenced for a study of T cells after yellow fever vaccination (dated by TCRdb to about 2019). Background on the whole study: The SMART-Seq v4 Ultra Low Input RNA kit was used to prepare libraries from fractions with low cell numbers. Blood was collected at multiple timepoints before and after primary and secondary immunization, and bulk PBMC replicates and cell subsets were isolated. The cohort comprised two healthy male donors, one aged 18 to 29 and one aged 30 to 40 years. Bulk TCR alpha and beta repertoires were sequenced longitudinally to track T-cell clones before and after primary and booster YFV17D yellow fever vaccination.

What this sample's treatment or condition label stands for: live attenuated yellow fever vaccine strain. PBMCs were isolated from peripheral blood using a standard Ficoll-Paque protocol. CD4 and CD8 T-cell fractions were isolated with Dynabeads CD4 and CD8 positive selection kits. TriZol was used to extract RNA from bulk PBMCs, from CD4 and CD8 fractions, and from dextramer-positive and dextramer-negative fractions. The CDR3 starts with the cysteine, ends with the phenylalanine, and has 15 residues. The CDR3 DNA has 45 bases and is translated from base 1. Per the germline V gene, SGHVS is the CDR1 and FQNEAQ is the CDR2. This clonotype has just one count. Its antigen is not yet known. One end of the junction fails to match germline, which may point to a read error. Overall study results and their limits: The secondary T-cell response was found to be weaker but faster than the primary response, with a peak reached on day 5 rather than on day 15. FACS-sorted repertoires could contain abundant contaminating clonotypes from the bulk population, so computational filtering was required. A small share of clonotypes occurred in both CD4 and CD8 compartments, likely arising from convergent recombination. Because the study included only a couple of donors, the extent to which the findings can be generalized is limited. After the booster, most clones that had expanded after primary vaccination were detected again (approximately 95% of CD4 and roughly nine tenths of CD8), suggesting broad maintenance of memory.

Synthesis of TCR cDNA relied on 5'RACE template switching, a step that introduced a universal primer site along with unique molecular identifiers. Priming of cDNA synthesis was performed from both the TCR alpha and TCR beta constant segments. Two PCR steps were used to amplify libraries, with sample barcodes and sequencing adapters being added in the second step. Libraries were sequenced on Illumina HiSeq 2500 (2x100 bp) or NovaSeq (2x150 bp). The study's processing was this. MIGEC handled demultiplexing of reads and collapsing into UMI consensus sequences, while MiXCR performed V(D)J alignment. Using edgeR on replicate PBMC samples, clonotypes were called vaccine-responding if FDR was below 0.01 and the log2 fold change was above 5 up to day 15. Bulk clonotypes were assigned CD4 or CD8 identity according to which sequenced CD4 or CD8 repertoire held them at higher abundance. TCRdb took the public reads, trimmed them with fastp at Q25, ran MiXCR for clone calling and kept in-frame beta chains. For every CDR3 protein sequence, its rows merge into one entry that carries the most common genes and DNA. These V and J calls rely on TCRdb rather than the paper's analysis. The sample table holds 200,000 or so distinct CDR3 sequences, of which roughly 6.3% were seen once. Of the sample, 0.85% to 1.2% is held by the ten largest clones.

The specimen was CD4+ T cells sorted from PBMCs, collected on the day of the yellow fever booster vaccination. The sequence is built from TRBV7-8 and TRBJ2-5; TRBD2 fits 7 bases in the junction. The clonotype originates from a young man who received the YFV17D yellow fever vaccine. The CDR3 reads CASSLGPGRRENQYF. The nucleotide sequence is TGTGCCAGCAGCCTAGGACCAGGGCGGCGGGAGAACCAGTACTTC. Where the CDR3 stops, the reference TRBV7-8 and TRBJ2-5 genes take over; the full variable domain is GAGVSQSPRYKVAKRGQDVALRCDPISGHVSLFWYQQALGQGPEFLTYFQNEAQLDKSGLPSDRFFAERPEGSVSTLKIQRTQQEDSAVYLCASSLGPGRRENQYFGPGTRLLVL.